The 20 T cell receptor beta chains presented below share a single source sample, sequenced in a study of blood T cell repertoires in COVID-19. This table comes from immunoSEQ multiplex PCR, and its TCRdb copy is limited to in-frame clones, with some not included. This sample has hundreds of thousands of clones, with about 85% found just once. Sequencing used PBMCs or T cells enriched from blood (not recorded which). The receptor set was obtained from a woman aged 18 to 35 with acute COVID-19.

The V call is TRBV7-9, the J call TRBJ1-2, with TRBD1 identical over 10 bases. CDR1 is SEHNR, CDR2 FQNEAQ, per germline (reference sequence). V shed 5 bases and J 3 bases; nucleotides not matched to a gene: 6. CDR3 length equals 15 residues. Here the CDR3 reads CASSISGTGDYGYTF. The CDR3 DNA reads as TGTGCCAGCAGCATATCCGGGACAGGGGACTATGGCTACACCTTC.

This chain links TRBV19 with TRBJ2-2; 15 bases match TRBD2. Trimming cost V 7 bases and J 3 bases; bases outside gene matches: 9. The CDR3 runs to 18 residues. Looked up from germline, CDR1 is LNHDA and CDR2 is SQIVND (reference sequence). The CDR3 DNA reads as TGTGCCAGTACCGAAGGACTAGCGGGAGGGTTTGACACCGGGGAGCTGTTTTTT. Translating it yields CASTEGLAGGFDTGELFF.

V is TRBV7-9 and J is TRBJ1-1; 7 bases are a match to TRBD1. The J segment lost 6 bases and the V segment lost 4 bases, leaving 5 bases of the junction unmatched. The CDR3 consists of 13 residues. Per germline, CDR1 SEHNR and CDR2 FQNEAQ (reference sequence). The CDR3 sequence: CASSSDRAAEAFF. The CDR3 DNA sequence: TGTGCCAGCAGCTCTGACAGGGCCGCTGAAGCTTTCTTT. The variable domain in full, completed from reference TRBV7-9 and TRBJ1-1, reads DTGVSQNPRHKITKRGQNVTFRCDPISEHNRLYWYRQTLGQGPEFLTYFQNEAQLEKSRLLSDRFSAERPKGSFSTLEIQRTEQGDSAMYLCASSSDRAAEAFFGQGTRLTVV.

The rearrangement joins TRBV6-5 to TRBJ1-1, with 7 nucleotides matching TRBD1. V trimming: 6 bases; J trimming: 7 bases; junction bases outside the gene matches: 5. CDR1 is MNHEY and CDR2 is SVGAGI in the germline V gene. This CDR3 has 12 residues. Here the CDR3 reads CASRERTGEAFF. Written as DNA, the CDR3 is TGTGCCAGCAGAGAGAGGACAGGTGAAGCTTTCTTT.

Written as DNA, the CDR3 is TGTGCCAGCAGCTTAGACAGGGAAGCCTACGAGCAGTACTTC. Translated: CASSLDREAYEQYF. The chain has TRBV7-2 and TRBJ2-7; D perhaps matches TRBD1 (6 bases). Germline CDR1 and CDR2: SGHTA and FQGNSA. The CDR3 has 14 amino acids. The V gene lost 1 base and the J gene lost 2 bases, with 9 bases spanning the gap.

This chain connects TRBV5-6 to TRBJ1-5, with D tentatively TRBD1 (5 bases). Trimming stripped 0 bases from V and 0 bases from J, with 10 bases between. Per the germline V gene, CDR1 is SGHDT and CDR2 is YYEEEE. This CDR3 contains 16 residues. In nucleotides, the CDR3 is TGTGCCAGCAGCTTGGGCGACAGTTATAGCAATCAGCCCCAGCATTTT. Its protein product is CASSLGDSYSNQPQHF.

This rearrangement joins TRBV5-5 to TRBJ2-1; the D gene is possibly TRBD2 (6 bases). There are 14 residues in the CDR3. Germline V gene data show CDR1 as SGHKS and CDR2 as YYEKEE (reference sequence). V was clipped by 4 bases and J by 10 bases, with 18 bases between them. CDR3: CASSGGRYLAEQFF. CDR3 DNA sequence: TGTGCCAGCAGCGGAGGGAGGTACTTAGCCGAGCAGTTCTTC.

In nucleotides, the CDR3 is TGTGCCAGCAGCCCGGGACTAGCGGGGGTCTCCGGGGAGCTGTTTTTT. Residues: CASSPGLAGVSGELFF. The V gene is TRBV7-9, the J gene TRBJ2-2, with TRBD2 identical over 14 bases. Germline CDR1 and CDR2: SEHNR and FQNEAQ (reference sequence). The CDR3 extends over 16 amino acids. Trimming removed 5 bases from V and 6 bases from J; junction bases left unmatched: 5.

This chain links TRBV10-1 with TRBJ2-1; 10 bases align to TRBD1. CDR3 length equals 15 residues. Trimming cost V 3 bases and J 8 bases; bases outside gene matches: 7. From germline, CDR1 is WNHNN and CDR2 SYGVQD (reference sequence). The CDR3, as DNA: TGCGCCAGCAGTGACCATGGGACAGGGGTCCATGAGCAGTTCTTC. Translating gives CASSDHGTGVHEQFF.

The chain combines TRBV2 with TRBJ2-3, with a tentative D call TRBD2 (6 bases). Between the trimmed V and J ends, which lost 7 bases and 3 bases, there was a span of 14 bases. Germline CDR1 SNHLY, CDR2 FYNNEI. This CDR3 region has 14 residues. CDR3 nucleotide sequence: TGTGCCAGCAACCCGCAGGGAGGTACAGATACGCAGTATTTT. Translated: CASNPQGGTDTQYF.

The V and J genes are TRBV30 and TRBJ2-7; TRBD2 agrees at 11 bases. The CDR3 is 20 amino acids. J was trimmed by 4 bases and V by 2 bases; bases with no gene match: 22. Germline CDR1 and CDR2: GTSNPN and SVGIG (reference sequence). The CDR3 bases are TGTGCCTGGAGTTCCCTGGACACCCATACTAGCGGGAGTTTTTTGTACGAGCAGTACTTC. Translation gives CAWSSLDTHTSGSFLYEQYF.

V usage is TRBV11-2 and J usage is TRBJ2-1; 7 bases line up with TRBD2. The CDR3 length is 13 residues. J lost 0 bases, V lost 8 bases, and 1 base had no gene match. Germline V lookup: CDR1 SGHAT, CDR2 FQNNGV. The CDR3 region has the DNA TGTGCCAGCGGCGGGAGCTCCTACAATGAGCAGTTCTTC. Translation: CASGGSSYNEQFF.

The table lists this clone with a few counts. The chain carries TRBV9 and TRBJ1-3, with D unclear. Germline CDR1 SGDLS, CDR2 YYNGEE. V dropped 4 bases and J dropped 0 bases, with 8 bases sitting between them. This CDR3 is built from 14 residues. The CDR3: CASSIGVSGNTIYF. The CDR3 DNA reads as TGTGCCAGCAGCATAGGCGTCTCTGGAAACACCATATATTTT.

The V and J genes are TRBV18 and TRBJ1-2, with 10 bases lining up with TRBD1. The germline V gene encodes CDR1 KGHSH and CDR2 LQKENI. The V gene end was trimmed by 3 bases and the J gene end by 8 bases; junction bases not matched to a gene: 6. CDR3 length: 14 amino acids. CDR3 bases: TGTGCCAGCTCACCTAGACAGGGGGCGCAAGGCTACACCTTC. Translating it yields CASSPRQGAQGYTF.

The chain uses TRBV5-1 and TRBJ2-5; D may be TRBD1 (5 bases). CDR1 is SGHRS, CDR2 YFSETQ, per germline. V was shortened by 0 bases and J by 0 bases, with 12 bases between the two germline ends. There are 16 residues in the CDR3. DNA for the CDR3: TGCGCCAGCAGCTTGGAACAGGCCGAGGACCAAGAGACCCAGTACTTC. Translating it yields CASSLEQAEDQETQYF.

CDR3 DNA: TGTGCCAGCAGTTCGGACAGCAGCTCTGGAAACACCATATATTTT. Translation gives CASSSDSSSGNTIYF. The chain carries TRBV6-6 and TRBJ1-3, with D perhaps TRBD1 (6 bases). The CDR3 spans 15 residues. V was pared by 4 bases and J by 0 bases, with 10 bases between. CDR1 is MNHNY and CDR2 is SVGAGI in the germline V gene (reference sequence).

The gene calls are TRBV11-2 and TRBJ1-4; the match to TRBD1 covers 8 bases. The CDR3 sequence is 16 residues long. CDR1 SGHAT and CDR2 FQNNGV come from the germline V gene. V lost 5 bases to trimming and J lost 7 bases; unmatched junction nucleotides: 12. The chain's CDR3 is CASSPHGDRSIEKLFF. CDR3 coding DNA: TGTGCCAGCAGCCCACATGGGGACAGGAGTATTGAAAAACTGTTTTTT.

The chain has TRBV6-5 and TRBJ2-2, with 7 positions matching TRBD2. Germline CDR1 and CDR2: MNHEY and SVGAGI. Germline trimming cut 0 bases from V and 1 base from J; bases unmatched to any gene: 2. This CDR3 is built from 16 residues. CDR3 protein: CASSYSASGNTGELFF. CDR3 DNA sequence: TGTGCCAGCAGTTACTCGGCTAGCGGGAACACCGGGGAGCTGTTTTTT.

A single count supports this clone. The J gene is TRBJ1-5, the V gene TRBV18, with D unclear. The V gene lost 5 bases and the J gene lost 1 base, with 12 bases spanning the gap. CDR3 length: 15 residues. Per germline, CDR1 KGHSH and CDR2 LQKENI. The DNA for the CDR3 is TGTGCCAGCTCATCAGCGGACGGCAGCAATCAGCCCCAGCATTTT. Protein: CASSSADGSNQPQHF.

The V call is TRBV21-1, the J call TRBJ2-2; the D call of TRBD2 is as the table states it, not checked on the DNA. TRBV21-1 is shown as a pseudogene. The CDR3 has 13 amino acids. The CDR3 protein is CASSSLRTGELFF. The CDR3, as DNA: TGTGCCAGCAGCAGTCTCCGTACCGGGGAGCTGTTTTTT.